The rows below give T cell receptor beta chains drawn from one sample of a study of T cells expressing NK-cell markers. Reprocessing the 5' RACE reads, TCRdb reports a single entry for every CDR3 protein and omits DNA. The repertoire table contains about 260,000 distinct CDR3 sequences. The specimen sequenced was blood T cells: a sorted CD56 or NKG2C T cell subset, CD4+ or CD8+ T cells, or bulk PBMC T cells (not recorded which). These receptor sequences come from a woman aged 18 to 69 in good health. The CDR3 runs from the conserved cysteine through the conserved F or W. The order of the fields is CDR3 length, J gene, V gene, CDR3 protein.

>11|TRBJ2-2|TRBV10-2
CASSPTGELFF
>13|TRBJ2-3|TRBV7-2
CASSRASADTQYF
>15|TRBJ1-1|TRBV7-6
CASSSSDRAATEAFF
>13|TRBJ2-3|TRBV2
CASQLGVPDTQYF
>13|TRBJ1-2|TRBV20-1
CSARDRTNYGYTF
>13|TRBJ1-2|TRBV19
CATTRSGRRGYTF
>14|TRBJ1-2|TRBV20-1
CSVPGQGASLGYTF
>13|TRBJ2-7|TRBV4-2
CASSRGAEYEQYF
>11|TRBJ2-7|TRBV20-1
CSAVGTYEKYF
>21|TRBJ2-6|TRBV6-2/TRBV6-3
CASSSSPGLAGGNAGANVLTF
>15|TRBJ2-3|TRBV5-4
CASSLATGDTDTQYF
>17|TRBJ2-6|TRBV11-1
CASSEDRDVLGANVLTF
>16|TRBJ1-6|TRBV5-1
CASSFEGTGLNSPLHF
>12|TRBJ1-2|TRBV20-1
CSARESAYGYTF
>15|TRBJ2-5|TRBV4-1
CASSQVGTSARTQYF
>15|TRBJ2-2|TRBV7-2
CASSLGTGVGGELFF
>15|TRBJ1-3|TRBV5-1
CASSSDGSSGNTIYF
>14|TRBJ1-1|TRBV2
CASRRDKGNTEAFF
>14|TRBJ1-5|TRBV12-3/TRBV12-4
CASTLQAANQPQHF
>18|TRBJ2-1|TRBV14
CASSQDHGELGYYNEQFF
>15|TRBJ2-1|TRBV5-1
CASSLGLAGWVEQFF
>14|TRBJ2-1|TRBV10-3
CAISGDQNGNEQFF
>16|TRBJ2-5|TRBV4-3
CASSPQAGTGTETQYF
>15|TRBJ1-1|TRBV7-9
CASSPPSLLGTEAFF
>13|TRBJ1-2|TRBV20-1
CSARERTNYGYTF
>15|TRBJ1-1|TRBV7-9
CASSLYGAMNTEAFF
>18|TRBJ2-5|TRBV5-1
CASSPGGILQRHQETQYF
>14|TRBJ1-1|TRBV5-1
CASSLGDGNTEAFF